This T cell receptor beta chain derives from a study of Graves' ophthalmopathy and Graves' hyperthyroidism. About the study: Prior to any treatment, peripheral blood was collected at the time of initial diagnosis. Findings of the study overall: Blood repertoires reportedly contained most expanded thyroid clonotypes above 0.001 frequency.

There are 15 residues in the CDR3. V lost 2 bases and J lost 5; bases outside the gene matches: 9. Germline V lookup: CDR1 MNHEY, CDR2 SVGAGI. Uncontrolled infections, other autoimmune diseases, pregnancy or lactation barred patients from enrollment. Amplification targeted the TCR beta CDR3 regions, with RNA transcripts as the source material. The workflow started with a first-round RT-PCR run with HTBI primers and then moved on to a second-round multiplex PCR. TCRdb called the multiplex PCR reads again in MiXCR, with one record for every CDR3 protein. The repertoire holds 210,000 or so distinct CDR3 sequences, with around 28% as singletons. This clonotype was seen a handful of times. Its specificity is unknown.

Sequencing input: peripheral blood. This clonotype was sampled from a man over 45 with Graves' ophthalmopathy. This sequence joins TRBV6-5 and TRBJ2-7, with 7 bases aligning to TRBD1. The DNA for the CDR3 is TGTGCCAGCAGTTACGGCAGGGGGAGAAGAAACGAGCAGTACTTC. Translated: CASSYGRGRRNEQYF.